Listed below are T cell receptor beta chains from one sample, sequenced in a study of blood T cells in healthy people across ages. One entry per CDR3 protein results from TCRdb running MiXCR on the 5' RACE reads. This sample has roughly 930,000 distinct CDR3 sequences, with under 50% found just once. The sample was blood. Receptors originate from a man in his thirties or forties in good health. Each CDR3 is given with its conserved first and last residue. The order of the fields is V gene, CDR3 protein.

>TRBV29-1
CSVFRGAYNEQFF
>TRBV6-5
CASSSDRVNLAKNIQYF
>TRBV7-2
CASSVTSGLEQYF
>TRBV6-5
CASSPQSSQPQHF
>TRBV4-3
CASSHQPGGLGGELFF
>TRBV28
CASSFPAGTNYGYTF
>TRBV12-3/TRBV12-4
CASSEREIPGNEQFF
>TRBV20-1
CSARPGTGAYWGYTF
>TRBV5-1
CASSLGGQGAHEQYF
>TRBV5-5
CASSLGQGASGIQYF
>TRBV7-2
CASRPSRTKNIQYF
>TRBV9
CASSVGQGDETQYF
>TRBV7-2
CAGSPIRQGSYEQYF
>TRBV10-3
CAISDPGQGNIPAGELFF
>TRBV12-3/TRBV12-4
CASSFKGADVEYF
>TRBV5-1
CASIVDSYEQYF
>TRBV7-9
CASSLETGFSYEQYF
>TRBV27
CASSYPGDYNEQFF
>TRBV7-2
CASSTGTRIQYF
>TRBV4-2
CASSQVGGVDELFF
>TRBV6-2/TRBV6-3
CASRREDRAYEQYF
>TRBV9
CASGRTGQPQHF
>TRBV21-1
CASSKEGAGAYGYTF
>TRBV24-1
CATSDLLLEGNEQFF
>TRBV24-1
CATSGYGQGTTQYF
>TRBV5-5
CASSSLVDIQYF
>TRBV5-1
CASSLPPGPGPNEKLFF